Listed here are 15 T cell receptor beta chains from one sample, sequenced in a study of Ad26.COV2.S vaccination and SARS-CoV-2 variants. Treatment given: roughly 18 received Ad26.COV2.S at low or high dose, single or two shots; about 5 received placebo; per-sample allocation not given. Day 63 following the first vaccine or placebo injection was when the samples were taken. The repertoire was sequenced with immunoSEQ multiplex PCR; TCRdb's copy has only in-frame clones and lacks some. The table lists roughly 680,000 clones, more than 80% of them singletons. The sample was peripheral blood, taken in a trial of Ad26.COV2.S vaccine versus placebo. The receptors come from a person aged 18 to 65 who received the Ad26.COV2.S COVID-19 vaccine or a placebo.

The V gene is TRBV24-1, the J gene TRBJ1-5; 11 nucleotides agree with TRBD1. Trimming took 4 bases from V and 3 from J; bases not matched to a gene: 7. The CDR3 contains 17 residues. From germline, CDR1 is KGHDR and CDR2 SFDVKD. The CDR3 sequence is CATSDWTGGVDNQPQHF. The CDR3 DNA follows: TGTGCCACCAGTGACTGGACAGGGGGCGTAGACAATCAGCCCCAGCATTTT.

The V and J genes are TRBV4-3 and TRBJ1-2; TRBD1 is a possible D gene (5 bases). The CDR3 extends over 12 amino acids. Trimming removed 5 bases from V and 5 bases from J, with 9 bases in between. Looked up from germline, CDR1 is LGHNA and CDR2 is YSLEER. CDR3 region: CASSSRQYGYTF. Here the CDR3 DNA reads TGCGCCAGCAGCTCTCGACAGTATGGCTACACCTTC.

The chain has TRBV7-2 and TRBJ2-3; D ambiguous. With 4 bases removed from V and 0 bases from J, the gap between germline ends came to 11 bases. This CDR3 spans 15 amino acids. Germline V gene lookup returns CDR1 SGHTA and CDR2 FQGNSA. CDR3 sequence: CASSSFLWSTDTQYF. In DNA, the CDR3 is TGTGCCAGCAGCTCCTTTTTATGGAGCACAGATACGCAGTATTTT.

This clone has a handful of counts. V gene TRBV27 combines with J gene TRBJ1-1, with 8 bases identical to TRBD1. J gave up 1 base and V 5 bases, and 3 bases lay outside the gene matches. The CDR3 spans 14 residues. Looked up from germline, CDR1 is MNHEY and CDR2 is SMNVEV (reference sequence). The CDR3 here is CASSRQGPNTEAFF. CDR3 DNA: TGTGCCAGCAGTAGACAGGGGCCGAACACTGAAGCTTTCTTT.

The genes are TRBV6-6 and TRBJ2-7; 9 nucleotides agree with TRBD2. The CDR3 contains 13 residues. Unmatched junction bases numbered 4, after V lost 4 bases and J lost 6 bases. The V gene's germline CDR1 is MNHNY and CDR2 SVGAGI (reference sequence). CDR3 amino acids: CASSLAGVGEQYF. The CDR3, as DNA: TGTGCCAGCAGTTTAGCGGGAGTAGGCGAGCAGTACTTC.

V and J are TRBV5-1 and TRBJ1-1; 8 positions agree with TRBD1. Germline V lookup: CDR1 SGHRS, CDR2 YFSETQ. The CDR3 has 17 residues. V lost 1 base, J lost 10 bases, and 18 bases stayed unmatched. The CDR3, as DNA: TGCGCCAGCAGCTTGTATGCCCCAGGGGGCGATCTCGGTGGAGCTTTCTTT. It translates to CASSLYAPGGDLGGAFF.

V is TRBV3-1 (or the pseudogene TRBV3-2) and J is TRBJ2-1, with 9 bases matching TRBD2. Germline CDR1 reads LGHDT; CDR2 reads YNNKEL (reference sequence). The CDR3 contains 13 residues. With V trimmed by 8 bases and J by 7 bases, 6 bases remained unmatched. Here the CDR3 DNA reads TGTGCCAGCCGAGCGGGAGGAGGGAATGAGCAGTTCTTC. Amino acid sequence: CASRAGGGNEQFF.

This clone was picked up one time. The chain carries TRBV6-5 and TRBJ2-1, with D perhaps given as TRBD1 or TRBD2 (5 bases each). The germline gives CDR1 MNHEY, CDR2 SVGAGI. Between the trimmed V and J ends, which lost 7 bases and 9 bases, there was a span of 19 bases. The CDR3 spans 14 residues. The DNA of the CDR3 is TGTGCCAGCACCTATGGGGGTAGCGTGGGTGAGCAGTTCTTC. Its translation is CASTYGGSVGEQFF.

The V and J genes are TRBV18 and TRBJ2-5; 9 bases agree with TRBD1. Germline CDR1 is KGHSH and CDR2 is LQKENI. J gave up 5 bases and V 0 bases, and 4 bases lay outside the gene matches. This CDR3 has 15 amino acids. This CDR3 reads CASSPPGDRGETQYF. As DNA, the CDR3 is TGTGCCAGCTCACCACCGGGAGACAGGGGGGAGACCCAGTACTTC.

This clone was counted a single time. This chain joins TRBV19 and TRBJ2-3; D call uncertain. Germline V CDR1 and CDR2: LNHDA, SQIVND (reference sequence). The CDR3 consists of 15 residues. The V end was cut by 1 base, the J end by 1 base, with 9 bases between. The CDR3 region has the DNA TGTGCCAGTAGTATAGGGACCATCCGCACAGATACGCAGTATTTT. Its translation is CASSIGTIRTDTQYF.

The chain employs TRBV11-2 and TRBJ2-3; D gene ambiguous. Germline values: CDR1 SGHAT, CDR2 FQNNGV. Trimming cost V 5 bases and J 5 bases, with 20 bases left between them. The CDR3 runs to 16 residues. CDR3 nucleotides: TGTGCCAGCAGCCGCGTAGCAGGTCAGGTAGGAGATACGCAGTATTTT. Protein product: CASSRVAGQVGDTQYF.

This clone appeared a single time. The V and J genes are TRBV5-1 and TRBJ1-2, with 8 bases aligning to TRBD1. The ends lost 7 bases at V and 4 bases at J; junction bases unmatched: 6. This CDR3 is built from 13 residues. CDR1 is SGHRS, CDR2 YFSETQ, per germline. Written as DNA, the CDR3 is TGCGCCAGCTCAGGGGGCGAGGTCTATGGCTACACCTTC. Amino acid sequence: CASSGGEVYGYTF.

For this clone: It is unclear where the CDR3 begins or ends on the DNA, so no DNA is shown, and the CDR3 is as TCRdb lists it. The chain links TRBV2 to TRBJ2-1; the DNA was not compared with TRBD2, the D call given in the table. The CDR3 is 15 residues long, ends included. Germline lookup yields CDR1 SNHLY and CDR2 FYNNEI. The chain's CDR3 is CASEDWASGSEGLFF.

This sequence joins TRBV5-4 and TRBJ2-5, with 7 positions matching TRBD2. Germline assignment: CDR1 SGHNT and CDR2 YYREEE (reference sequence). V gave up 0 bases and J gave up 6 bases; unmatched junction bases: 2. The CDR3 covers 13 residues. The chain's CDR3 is CASSLGEGQTQYF. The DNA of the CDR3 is TGTGCCAGCAGCTTGGGGGAGGGGCAGACCCAGTACTTC.

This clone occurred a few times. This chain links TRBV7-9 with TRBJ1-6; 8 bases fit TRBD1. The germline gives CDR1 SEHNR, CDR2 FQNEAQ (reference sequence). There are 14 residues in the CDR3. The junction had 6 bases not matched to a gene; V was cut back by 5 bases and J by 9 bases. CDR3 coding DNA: TGTGCCAGCAGCCACCGACAGGGGAGTTCACCCCTCCACTTT. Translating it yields CASSHRQGSSPLHF.